Below are 10 T cell receptor delta chains sequenced from a single sample in a study of fetal and pediatric gammadelta thymocytes. TCRdb used CATT to re-call clones from the reads. The repertoire holds roughly 250 delta-chain clones, with roughly 5.2% as singletons. The sequenced sample was non-Vgamma9Vdelta2 gamma-delta T cells from the thymus. The subset is: CD3+gammadeltaTCR+ thymocytes not co-expressing Vgamma9 and Vdelta2. The receptors were gathered from a child who underwent cardiac surgery and was recorded as healthy.

Sample share makes this clone hyperexpanded. Other DNA sequences in this specimen translate into the identical CDR3. V gene TRAV29/DV5 combines with J gene TRDJ1; D might be TRDD2 (8 bases). This CDR3 contains 19 residues. The germline V gene encodes CDR1 NSMFDY and CDR2 ISSIKDK. V was trimmed by 2 bases and J by 5 bases, leaving 31 bases between them. CDR3 sequence reads: CAARKGASYRLGIKDKLIF. Written as DNA, the CDR3 is TGTGCAGCAAGGAAAGGGGCTTCCTACCGTCTGGGGATAAAGGATAAACTCATCTTT.

By share, this clone ranks as medium-sized. This may be a read error: a much more frequent sequence differs by one nucleotide. This chain uses TRAV29/DV5 with TRDJ1, with TRDD3 matching over 7 bases. Germline V gives CDR1 NSMFDY, CDR2 ISSIKDK. The CDR3 is made up of 18 amino acids. The CDR3 DNA reads TGTGCAACAAGCAAATTACCCAGTCCGTACTGGGGCACCGATAAACTCATCTTT. Translated: CATSKLPSPYWGTDKLIF.

This clone occurred a few times. For this DNA, TCRdb reports the protein of a much larger clone, which diverges at residue 13, most likely from a read error; the protein presented here is translated directly from the DNA. V and J are TRDV1 and TRDJ1, with a tentative D call TRDD2 (5 bases). The germline V gene encodes CDR1 TSWWSYY and CDR2 QGS. The CDR3 spans 20 residues. Trimming took 0 bases from V and 3 from J, leaving 26 bases between them. In nucleotides, the CDR3 is TGTGCTCTTGGGGAACTTTCTCCTCTTCCCCCGTACCGGGGTCCCGATAAACTCATCTTT. Encoded protein: CALGELSPLPPYRGPDKLIF.

This clone showed up just a few times. The mismatch at residue 11 between this DNA's translation and the TCRdb protein of a much larger clone likely reflects a read error; the protein shown is translated from the DNA. The chain combines TRAV38-2/DV8 with TRDJ1; D might be TRDD3 (5 bases). Germline CDR1 TSESDYY, CDR2 QEAYKQQN. V lost 0 bases, J lost 0 bases, and 30 bases lay in between. The CDR3 has 22 residues. This CDR3 is CAYRSAAGWPRWGLEYTDKLIF. The CDR3 coding sequence is TGTGCTTATAGGAGCGCGGCCGGTTGGCCTAGATGGGGACTCGAGTACACCGATAAACTCATCTTT.

This clone was counted a few times. The translation of this DNA and the TCRdb protein of a much larger clone differ at residue 4, probably owing to a read error; the protein shown here is translated from the DNA. The genes are TRDV1 and TRDJ1; possible D gene TRDD3, 6 bases. This CDR3 region has 16 residues. CDR1 is TSWWSYY and CDR2 is QGS in the germline V gene. The CDR3 sequence is CALVEVGIPYTDKLIF. CDR3 nucleotide sequence: TGTGCTCTTGTGGAAGTGGGGATCCCGTACACCGATAAACTCATCTTT.

Worth noting for this clone: This is likely an artifact of a read error, given a far larger clone one base away. The sample holds other DNA sequences that translate to the same CDR3. This chain links TRDV1 with TRDJ1, with D tentatively TRDD3 (6 bases). This CDR3 region has 16 residues. Looked up from germline, CDR1 is TSWWSYY and CDR2 is QGS. CDR3 nucleotides: TGCGCTCTTGGGGAAGTGGGGATCCCGTACACCGATAAACTCATCTTT. It yields the protein CALGEVGIPYTDKLIF.

In regard to this clone: The protein in TCRdb stems from a much larger clone and differs at residue 7 from this DNA's translation, likely a read error; here the protein is translated from the DNA. The chain joins TRDV1 to TRDJ1, with D possibly TRDD3 on 5 matching bases. Looked up from germline, CDR1 is TSWWSYY and CDR2 is QGS. The ends were cut back, 0 bases at V and 0 bases at J, with 23 bases in the middle. The CDR3 sequence is 20 residues long. CDR3 coding DNA: TGTGCTCTTGGGGAACTAGACATGGCTGGGATCGAAAGTAACACCGATAAACTCATCTTT. It codes for CALGELDMAGIESNTDKLIF.

This clone has only a few counts. The chain links TRDV1 to TRDJ1, with TRDD2 identical over 9 bases. The CDR3 has 23 residues. Trimming at V came to 1 base and at J to 0 bases, leaving 24 bases not matched to a gene. Germline values: CDR1 TSWWSYY, CDR2 QGS. The CDR3 nucleotides read TGTGCTCTTGGGGAACGCAACCTTCCTACGGATCGGTGGGGGTTGCTACACACCGATAAACTCATCTTT. Its protein product is CALGERNLPTDRWGLLHTDKLIF.

Notes on this clone: It is likely a read error: a sequence one base away is far more abundant. The same CDR3 arises from other DNA sequences in this sample as well. This chain uses TRDV1 with TRDJ1; TRDD3 is a possible D gene (5 bases). CDR1 is TSWWSYY and CDR2 is QGS in the germline V gene. The CDR3 has 16 amino acids. Trimming removed 2 bases from V and 0 bases from J, with 13 bases in between. DNA of the CDR3: TGTGCTCTTGGGGAAGTTGGGATCCCGTACACCGATAAACTCATCTTT. Amino acids: CALGEVGIPYTDKLIF.

This clone was observed a few times. The TCRdb protein, from a much larger clone, departs from this DNA's translation at residue 13, likely by read error; the protein shown derives from the DNA. The V call is TRDV1, the J call TRDJ1, with D perhaps given as TRDD2 or TRDD3 (6 bases each). The CDR3 has 23 amino acids. The germline V gene encodes CDR1 TSWWSYY and CDR2 QGS. V dropped 1 base and J dropped 8 bases, with 41 bases sitting between them. DNA of the CDR3: TGTGCTCTTGGGGAACGCAACCTTCCCTGTTCCTTTTCTGGGGCGAGATTGGTGGGAAAACTCATCTTT. Translation gives CALGERNLPCSFSGARLVGKLIF.